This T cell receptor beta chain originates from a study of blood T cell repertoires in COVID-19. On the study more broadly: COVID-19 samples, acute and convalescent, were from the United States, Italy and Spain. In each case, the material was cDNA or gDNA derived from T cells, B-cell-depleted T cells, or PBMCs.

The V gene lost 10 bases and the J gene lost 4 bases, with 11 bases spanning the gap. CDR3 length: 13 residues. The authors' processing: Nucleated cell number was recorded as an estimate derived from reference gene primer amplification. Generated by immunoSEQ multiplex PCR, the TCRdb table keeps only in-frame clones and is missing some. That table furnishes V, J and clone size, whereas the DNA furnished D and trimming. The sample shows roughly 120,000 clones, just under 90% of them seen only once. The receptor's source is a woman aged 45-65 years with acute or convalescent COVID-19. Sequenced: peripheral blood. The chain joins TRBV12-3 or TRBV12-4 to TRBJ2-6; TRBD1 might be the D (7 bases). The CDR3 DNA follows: TGTGCCACCAGGGGGGCCGGGGCCAACGTCCTGACTTTC. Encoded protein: CATRGAGANVLTF.